Listed below are T cell receptor beta chains from one sample, sequenced in a study of blood T cell repertoires in COVID-19. Using immunoSEQ multiplex PCR, the repertoire was profiled, and TCRdb retains in-frame clones only, with some absent. The table records approximately 100,000 clones, approximately 81% of them present only once. Specimen: peripheral blood. The receptors stem from a human donor in a cohort sampled during active COVID-19. The CDR3 runs from the conserved cysteine through the conserved F or W. A D gene is named only where the DNA matches it firmly. Not every row has a clone size; where given, it reads once, few, many or a size class.

-	TRBV4-2	-	TRBJ1-5	TGTGCCAGCAGCCAAGATTTTTCCGGTACTCAGCCCCAGCATTTT	CASSQDFSGTQPQHF
-	TRBV7-9	TRBD1	TRBJ1-3	TGTGCCAGCAGCTTGGGACAGGCAATCTCTGGAAACACCATATATTTT	CASSLGQAISGNTIYF
-	TRBV29-1	TRBD1	TRBJ1-1	TGCAGCGTTGTTGAGGGGGACAGGATAGACGGGACTGAAGCTTTCTTT	CSVVEGDRIDGTEAFF
-	TRBV27	-	TRBJ2-6	TGTGCCAGCAGTGGCCGACAGATCTCTGGGGCCAACGTCCTGACTTTC	CASSGRQISGANVLTF
-	TRBV3-1/TRBV3-2	-	TRBJ2-7	TGTGCCAGCAGCCAAGGGGCGGGGAACCTCGAGCAGTACTTC	CASSQGAGNLEQYF
-	TRBV19	-	TRBJ2-7	TGTGCCAGTAGTCCCAGGGGTAGCGACTCCTACGAGCAGTACTTC	CASSPRGSDSYEQYF
-	TRBV10-1	-	TRBJ2-3	TGCGCCAGCAGGTCAGGGTTAAGAGATACGCAGTATTTT	CASRSGLRDTQYF
-	TRBV9	-	TRBJ1-2	TGTGCCAGCAGCCCGTGGGGGAGGGAACGCTACACCTTC	CASSPWGRERYTF
-	TRBV6-6	TRBD1	TRBJ1-2	TGTGCCAGCAGTAGGACAGGGGGTTATGGCTACACCTTC	CASSRTGGYGYTF
-	TRBV20-1	-	TRBJ1-5	TGCAGTGCTAGTGGGGCGGGGACCTACAATCAGCCCCAGCATTTT	CSASGAGTYNQPQHF
-	TRBV2	-	TRBJ2-5	TGTGCCAGCACGTGGGGGGACGAAGAGACCCAGTACTTC	CASTWGDEETQYF
-	TRBV6-6	-	TRBJ1-1	TGTGCCAGCAGCATGAACACTGAAGCTTTCTTT	CASSMNTEAFF
-	TRBV30	TRBD1	TRBJ2-5	TGTGCCTGGGCGACAGGGCGAGTGGAGACCCAGTACTTC	CAWATGRVETQYF
-	TRBV7-2	TRBD1	TRBJ2-5	TGTGCCAGCAGCCTATCCCGGGACAGAGAGACCCAGTACTTC	CASSLSRDRETQYF
-	TRBV6-6	TRBD1	TRBJ2-2	TGTGCCAGCAGCTACAGAGGGACAGGGGTATCTATGAACACCGGGGAGCTGTTTTTT	CASSYRGTGVSMNTGELFF
-	TRBV28	-	TRBJ2-3	TGTGCCAGCAGCCCCCTGACAGCGCATACGCAGTATTTT	CASSPLTAHTQYF
-	TRBV6-6	-	TRBJ1-3	TGTGCCACCCGGAGCTCTGGAAACACCATATATTTT	CATRSSGNTIYF
-	TRBV7-9	TRBD1	TRBJ1-5	TGTGCCAGCAGCCAGGGACAGGGGGCAGGTCAGCCCCAGCATTTT	CASSQGQGAGQPQHF
once	TRBV11-1	TRBD1	TRBJ2-4	TGTGCCAGCAGCTTCGCCGGACAGGGGAACATTCAGTACTTC	CASSFAGQGNIQYF
once	TRBV2	TRBD1	TRBJ1-1	TGTGCCAGCAGTGAAGGTCTGGGACAGGAAGCTTTCTTT	CASSEGLGQEAFF
once	TRBV29-1	TRBD2	TRBJ2-2	TGCAGCGTTGAAGACAAGAGAGGACTAGCGGGAGCCGGGGAGCTGTTTTTT	CSVEDKRGLAGAGELFF
-	TRBV3-1/TRBV3-2	TRBD1	TRBJ1-2	TGTGCCAGCAGCCCTTGGAACAGGGGAAACTATGGCTACACCTTC	CASSPWNRGNYGYTF
-	TRBV28	-	TRBJ1-1	TGTGCCAGTCTTCTAGGGGGGGCGTCCTTTGAAGCTTTCTTT	CASLLGGASFEAFF
-	TRBV3-1/TRBV3-2	TRBD2	TRBJ2-3	TGTGCCAGCAGCACCCCCGGGACTAGCGGGGGGCCTGAGGCAGATACGCAGTATTTT	CASSTPGTSGGPEADTQYF
-	TRBV4-3	TRBD1	TRBJ2-5	TGCGCCAGCAGCCCGGGACAGTTGCAGGAGACCCAGTACTTC	CASSPGQLQETQYF
-	TRBV5-1	-	TRBJ1-4	TGCGCCAGCAGCCCTCGAGGCGGGAGGGTGGACGAAAAACTGTTTTTT	CASSPRGGRVDEKLFF
-	TRBV9	-	TRBJ1-3	TGTGCCAGCAGCCCCCGAGACAGCCGAAACACCATATATTTT	CASSPRDSRNTIYF
-	TRBV5-1	-	TRBJ1-5	TGCGCCAGCAGCTTGGGCACTTCCGGGGAAACCCAGCATTTT	CASSLGTSGETQHF
-	TRBV7-8	-	TRBJ1-5	TGTGCCAGCGGACCCGGACAGTTCAATCAGCCCCAGCATTTT	CASGPGQFNQPQHF
once	TRBV6-1	TRBD2	TRBJ2-5	TGTGCCAGCAGTGGTTGGGGCTTGGCGGGAGGGCCAGGAGAGACCCAGTACTTC	CASSGWGLAGGPGETQYF
-	TRBV7-6	TRBD2	TRBJ2-2	TGTGCCAGCAGCTCTTACCCAGGGTCTAGCGGGATTAGCGGGGAGCTGTTTTTT	CASSSYPGSSGISGELFF
few	TRBV5-1	TRBD2	TRBJ2-5	TGCGCCAGCAGCTTGGGACTAGCGGGAGTCGAGACCCAGTACTTC	CASSLGLAGVETQYF
-	TRBV5-5	-	TRBJ1-2	TGTGCCAGCGGTGACGCGGGAGAGGCTAACTATGGCTACACCTTC	CASGDAGEANYGYTF
-	TRBV5-1	-	TRBJ1-2	TGCGCCAGCACCCCGCACAGTTCTAACTATGGCTACACCTTC	CASTPHSSNYGYTF
-	TRBV11-2	-	TRBJ1-5	TGTGCCAGCAGCCCTCAGGGGAATCAGCCCCAGCATTTT	CASSPQGNQPQHF
-	TRBV9	TRBD2	TRBJ2-1	TGTGCCAGCAGCGTAGTTGGAGCGGGAGTTTCGTCGGATGAGCAGTTCTTC	CASSVVGAGVSSDEQFF
-	TRBV18	TRBD1	TRBJ1-2	TGTGCCAGCTCACGACAGAGCGCCGGGACAGTCGATGGCTACACCTTC	CASSRQSAGTVDGYTF
-	TRBV19	TRBD2	TRBJ2-1	TGTGCCAGTAGTATGTATGGTCCCTCGAGCCCCTTTAGCGGGAGTGGCTACAATGAGCAGTTCTTC	CASSMYGPSSPFSGSGYNEQFF
-	TRBV13	-	TRBJ2-3	TGTGCCAGCAGCTTAGGCCCGAGTCAACGGGATACGCAGTATTTT	CASSLGPSQRDTQYF
-	TRBV9	-	TRBJ2-1	TGTGCCAGCAGCGTAACCGAGAAGCTGAAGGGGCTCTACAATGAGCAGTTCTTC	CASSVTEKLKGLYNEQFF
few	TRBV7-9	TRBD1	TRBJ2-7	TGTGCCAGCAGCTTAGGGACAGGGCGCGAGCAGTACTTC	CASSLGTGREQYF
-	TRBV7-8	-	TRBJ1-6	TGTGCCAGCAGCCTCATAATTCGACAGCCCGATTCACCCCTCCACTTT	CASSLIIRQPDSPLHF
-	TRBV28	TRBD1	TRBJ1-5	TGTGCCAGCAGTGAATCCGGGACAGGCGACAATCAGCCCCAGCATTTT	CASSESGTGDNQPQHF
-	TRBV5-1	TRBD1	TRBJ2-7	TGCGCCAGCAGCTGGGGACAGGGTTACGATTACGAGCAGTACTTC	CASSWGQGYDYEQYF
-	TRBV7-8	-	TRBJ2-7	TGTGCCAGCAGCTTAGGGCGGGCTTTAGAAAGGGGGTTCCAGGGCTACGAGCAGTACTTC	CASSLGRALERGFQGYEQYF
once	TRBV6-1	TRBD1	TRBJ1-3	TGTGCCAGCAGTGAATGGGGACAGGGGAGAAACACCATATATTTT	CASSEWGQGRNTIYF
-	TRBV23-1	-	TRBJ1-5	TGCGCCAGCAGTCGGTCGAAGGGCTTTACAGGCTGGCATGGCAATCAGCCCCAGCATTTT	CASSRSKGFTGWHGNQPQHF